This TCR beta chain was retrieved from a study of neurological immune-mediated disorders. Study-wide findings and caveats: HTLV-1-associated myelopathy had the most TCR clonal expansion, while multiple sclerosis had the least, a level that fell below healthy controls.

From 2 million PBMCs stored at -80 C, the unsorted libraries were generated. Germline V gene data show CDR1 as KGHDR and CDR2 as SFDVKD. The CDR3 sequence is 13 residues long. Trimming stripped 3 bases from V and 8 bases from J, with 10 bases between. The cDNA was synthesized by means of template-switch 5'RACE, which was carried out with 10-nucleotide random UMIs. Each sequencing run yielded over 170 million TCR-beta sequences from 15-18 subjects. TCRdb independently ran MiXCR on the 5' RACE reads; one entry per CDR3 protein. The profile shows tens of thousands of distinct CDR3 sequences, 11% to 15% of them singletons. This clonotype has ten or more counts. Its target is not known.

Sequencing was performed on PBMCs. The receptor comes from a woman in her forties or fifties with HTLV-1-associated myelopathy (HAM/TSP). The chain has TRBV24-1 and TRBJ2-1; TRBD1 might be the D (6 bases). CDR3 sequence: CATSDLTGYEQFF. The CDR3 DNA is TGTGCCACCAGTGATCTTACAGGGTATGAGCAGTTCTTC.